This T cell receptor beta chain stems from a study of cytomegalovirus exposure and HLA in healthy donors. This CDR3 is 15 amino acids long. V was shortened by 3 bases and J by 1 base, with 12 bases between the two germline ends. Germline V gene data show CDR1 as SGHDN and CDR2 as FVKESK. The sample holds a few counts of this clone. The PCR used 60 Vbeta and 13 Jbeta primers. Produced via immunoSEQ multiplex PCR; TCRdb's table is partial and in-frame only. The sample has 150,000 to 200,000 clones; approximately 82% are singletons. The specimen was PBMCs. The chain recombines TRBV14 with TRBJ1-1, with D possibly being TRBD1 (6 bases). This clonotype originated in a middle-aged woman in good health and CMV-seropositive. The CDR3 bases are TGTGCCAGCAGCCATTCTCGGACAGCGAACACTGAAGCTTTCTTT. Translation: CASSHSRTANTEAFF.